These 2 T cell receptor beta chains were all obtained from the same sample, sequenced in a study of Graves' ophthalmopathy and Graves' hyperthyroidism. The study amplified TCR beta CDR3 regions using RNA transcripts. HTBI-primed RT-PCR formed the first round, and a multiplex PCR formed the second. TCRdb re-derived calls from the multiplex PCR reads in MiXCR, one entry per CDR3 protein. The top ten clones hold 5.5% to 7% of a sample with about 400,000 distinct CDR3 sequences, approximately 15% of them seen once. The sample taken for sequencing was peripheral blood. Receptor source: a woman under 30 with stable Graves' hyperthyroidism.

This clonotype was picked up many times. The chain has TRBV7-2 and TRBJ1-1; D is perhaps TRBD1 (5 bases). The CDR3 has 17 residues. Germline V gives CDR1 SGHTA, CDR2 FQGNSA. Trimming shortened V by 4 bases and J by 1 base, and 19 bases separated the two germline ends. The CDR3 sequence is CASSSAPGRGENTEAFF. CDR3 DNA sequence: TGTGCCAGCAGCTCTGCCCCGGGGAGGGGCGAGAACACTGAAGCTTTCTTT.

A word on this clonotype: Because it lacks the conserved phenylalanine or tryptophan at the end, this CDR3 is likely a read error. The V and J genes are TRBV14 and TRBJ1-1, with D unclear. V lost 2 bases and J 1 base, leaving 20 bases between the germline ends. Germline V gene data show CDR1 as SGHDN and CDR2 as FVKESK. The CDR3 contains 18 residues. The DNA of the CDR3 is TGTGCCAGCAGCCAACTGACCTTTCTTCCAGATTCGAACACTGAAGCTTTCGTT. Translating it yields CASSQLTFLPDSNTEAFV.